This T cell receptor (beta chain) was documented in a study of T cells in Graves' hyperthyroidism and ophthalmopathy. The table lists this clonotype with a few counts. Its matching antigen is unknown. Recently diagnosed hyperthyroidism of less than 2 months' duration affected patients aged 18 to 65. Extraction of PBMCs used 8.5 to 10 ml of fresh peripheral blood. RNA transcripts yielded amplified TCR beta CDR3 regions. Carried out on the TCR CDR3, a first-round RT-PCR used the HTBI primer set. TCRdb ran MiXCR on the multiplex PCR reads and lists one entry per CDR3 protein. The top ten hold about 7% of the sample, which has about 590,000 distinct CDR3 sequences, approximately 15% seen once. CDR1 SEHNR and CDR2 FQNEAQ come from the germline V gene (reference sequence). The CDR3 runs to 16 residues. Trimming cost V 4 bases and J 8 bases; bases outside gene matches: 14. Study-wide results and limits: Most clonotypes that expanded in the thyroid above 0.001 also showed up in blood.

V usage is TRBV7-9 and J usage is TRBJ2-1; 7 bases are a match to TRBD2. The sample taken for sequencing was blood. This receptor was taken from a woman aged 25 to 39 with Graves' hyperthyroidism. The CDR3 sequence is CASSSIRGDLGDEQFF. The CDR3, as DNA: TGTGCCAGCAGCTCGATTCGGGGGGACCTCGGCGATGAGCAGTTCTTC.